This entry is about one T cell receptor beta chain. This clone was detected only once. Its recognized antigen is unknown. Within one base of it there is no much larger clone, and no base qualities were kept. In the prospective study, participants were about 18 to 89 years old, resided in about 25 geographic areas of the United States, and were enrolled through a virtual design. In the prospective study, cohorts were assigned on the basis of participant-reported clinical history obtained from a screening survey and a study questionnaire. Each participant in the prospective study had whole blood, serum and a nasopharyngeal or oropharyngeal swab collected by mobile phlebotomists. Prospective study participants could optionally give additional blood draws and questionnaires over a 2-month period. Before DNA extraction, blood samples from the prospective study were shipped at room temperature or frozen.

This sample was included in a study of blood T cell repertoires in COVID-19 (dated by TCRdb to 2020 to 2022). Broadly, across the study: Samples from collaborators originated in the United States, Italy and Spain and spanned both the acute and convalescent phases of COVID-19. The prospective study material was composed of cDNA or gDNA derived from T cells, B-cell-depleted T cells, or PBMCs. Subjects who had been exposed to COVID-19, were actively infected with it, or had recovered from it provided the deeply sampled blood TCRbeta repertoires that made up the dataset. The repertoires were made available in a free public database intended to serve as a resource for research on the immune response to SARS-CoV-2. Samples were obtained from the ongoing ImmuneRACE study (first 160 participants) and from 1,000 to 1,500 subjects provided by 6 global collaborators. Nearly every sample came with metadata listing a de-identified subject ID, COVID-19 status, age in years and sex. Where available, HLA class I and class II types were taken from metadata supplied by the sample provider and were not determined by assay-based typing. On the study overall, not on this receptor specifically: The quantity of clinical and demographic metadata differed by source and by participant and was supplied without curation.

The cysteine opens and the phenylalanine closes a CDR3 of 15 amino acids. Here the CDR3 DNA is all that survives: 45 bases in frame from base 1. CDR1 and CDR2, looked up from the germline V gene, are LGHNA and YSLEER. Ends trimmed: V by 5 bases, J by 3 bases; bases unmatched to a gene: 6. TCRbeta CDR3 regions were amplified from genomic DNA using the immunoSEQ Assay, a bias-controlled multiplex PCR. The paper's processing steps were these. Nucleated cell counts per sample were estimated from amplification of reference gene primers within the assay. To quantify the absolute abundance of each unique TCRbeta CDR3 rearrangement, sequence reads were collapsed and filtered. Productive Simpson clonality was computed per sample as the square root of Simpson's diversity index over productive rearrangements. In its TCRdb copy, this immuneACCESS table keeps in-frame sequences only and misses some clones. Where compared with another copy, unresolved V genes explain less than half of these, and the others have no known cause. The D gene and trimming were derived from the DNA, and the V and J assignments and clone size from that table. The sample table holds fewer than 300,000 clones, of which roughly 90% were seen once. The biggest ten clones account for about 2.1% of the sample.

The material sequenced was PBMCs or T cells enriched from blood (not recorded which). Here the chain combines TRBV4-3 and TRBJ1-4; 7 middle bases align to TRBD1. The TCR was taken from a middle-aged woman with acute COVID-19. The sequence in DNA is TGCGCCAGCAGCGACACCGGGACAGCTAATGAAAAACTGTTTTTT. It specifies CASSDTGTANEKLFF.